A single sample is the source of the 30 T cell receptor beta chains below, sequenced in a study of T cells in Graves' hyperthyroidism and ophthalmopathy. The source material, RNA transcripts, was used to amplify TCR beta CDR3 regions. The HTBI primer set served for first-round RT-PCR of the TCR CDR3. TCRdb reanalysed the multiplex PCR reads using MiXCR and keeps one entry per CDR3 protein. The repertoire holds more than 500,000 distinct CDR3 sequences, with over 45% as singletons. Sequencing was done on a sample of peripheral blood or thyroid tissue (not recorded which). Every receptor here comes from an adult woman with Graves' disease, either hyperthyroidism or ophthalmopathy (not recorded which).

This clonotype appeared once. J is TRBJ1-2 and V is TRBV2; D is unresolved. V lost 8 bases and J 8 bases, leaving 18 bases between the germline ends. The CDR3 runs 13 residues. The germline CDR1 and CDR2 sequences are SNHLY and FYNNEI. CDR3 residues: CASSTPTLSGYTF. In DNA, the CDR3 is TGTGCCAGCTCCACCCCCACTTTGAGCGGCTACACCTTC.

This clonotype was found a few times. CDR3 DNA sequence: TGCGCCAGCAGCCAAAGGGCTCCGGTTCAACAGTACCAAGAGACCCAGTACTTC. Translation: CASSQRAPVQQYQETQYF. The chain combines TRBV4-3 with TRBJ2-5; D is undetermined. Germline V gives CDR1 LGHNA, CDR2 YSLEER. V was trimmed by 2 bases and J by 0 bases, leaving 19 bases between them. The CDR3 sequence is 18 residues long.

V and J are TRBV9 and TRBJ1-6; tentatively, D is TRBD1 (6 bases). The V and J ends lost 4 bases and 2 bases respectively, with 10 bases between them. Germline V gives CDR1 SGDLS, CDR2 YYNGEE. This CDR3 has 15 residues. The CDR3 bases are TGTGCCAGCAGCCATGGGGGCACCTATAATTCACCCCTCCACTTT. As protein: CASSHGGTYNSPLHF. Complete variable domain (other parts from reference TRBV9 and TRBJ1-6): DSGVTQTPKHLITATGQRVTLRCSPRSGDLSVYWYQQSLDQGLQFLIQYYNGEERAKGNILERFSAQQFPDLHSELNLSSLELGDSALYFCASSHGGTYNSPLHFGNGTRLTVT.

This sequence joins TRBV25-1 and TRBJ2-7, with a possible D match to TRBD1 (6 bases). Germline V gene data show CDR1 as MGHDK and CDR2 as SYGVNS. There are 14 residues in the CDR3. V was clipped by 1 base and J by 4 bases, with 11 bases between them. The CDR3 loop reads CASSESGAVYEQYF. The CDR3 nucleotides read TGTGCCAGCAGTGAATCAGGGGCCGTATACGAGCAGTACTTC.

The gene calls are TRBV14 and TRBJ1-6; D is ambiguous. Per germline, CDR1 SGHDN and CDR2 FVKESK. The CDR3 extends over 14 amino acids. Trimming cost V 4 bases and J 10 bases, with 14 bases left between them. The CDR3 DNA is TGTGCCAGCAGCCCCCTCGGGCCAAGCTCACCCCTCCACTTT. Translating it yields CASSPLGPSSPLHF. The variable domain in full, completed from reference TRBV14 and TRBJ1-6, reads EAGVTQFPSHSVIEKGQTVTLRCDPISGHDNLYWYRRVMGKEIKFLLHFVKESKQDESGMPNNRFLAERTGGTYSTLKVQPAELEDSGVYFCASSPLGPSSPLHFGNGTRLTVT.

Only a few counts were recorded for this clonotype. The chain couples TRBV10-3 to TRBJ2-7; D is undetermined. In germline, CDR1 is ENHRY, CDR2 SYGVKD. The CDR3 extends over 12 amino acids. V lost 6 bases to trimming and J lost 3 bases, with 9 bases between them. This chain's CDR3 is CAIRGEFYEQYF. CDR3 sequence (DNA): TGTGCCATCAGGGGTGAGTTCTACGAGCAGTACTTC.

Turning to this clonotype: Given a much more abundant clone one base away, this may be a read error. V and J are TRBV20-1 and TRBJ2-7, with TRBD1 identical over 7 bases. CDR3 size: 12 residues. CDR1 is DFQATT and CDR2 is SNEGSKA in the germline V gene (reference sequence). CDR3 amino acids: CSATGGMGEQCF. CDR3 DNA sequence: TGCAGTGCTACAGGGGGTATGGGCGAGCAGTGCTTC.

This sequence joins TRBV20-1 and TRBJ2-6; 10 bases align to TRBD2. CDR3 length: 19 amino acids. V gave up 0 bases and J gave up 2 bases; unmatched junction bases: 10. The germline CDR1 and CDR2 sequences are DFQATT and SNEGSKA (reference sequence). The CDR3 coding sequence is TGCAGTGCTAGAGATCCGCTGTCTAGCGGGAGTCCTGGGGCCAACGTCCTGACTTTC. Residues: CSARDPLSSGSPGANVLTF.

The sample holds many counts of this clonotype. The chain links TRBV5-8 to TRBJ1-1; D not certain. CDR3 length: 16 residues. Trimming left V 4 bases short and J 0 bases short, with 16 bases between. Germline CDR1 is SGHTS and CDR2 is YDEGEE. CDR3 amino acids: CASSRDPGSVNTEAFF. In DNA form, the CDR3 reads TGTGCCAGCAGCCGCGACCCGGGCAGTGTGAACACTGAAGCTTTCTTT.

The rearrangement uses TRBV5-1 and TRBJ1-1, with D possibly TRBD1 on 5 matching bases. The CDR3 runs 11 residues. CDR1 and CDR2 (germline): SGHRS, YFSETQ. Trimming shortened V by 0 bases and J by 8 bases, and 5 bases separated the two germline ends. In DNA form, the CDR3 reads TGCGCCAGCAGCTTGGACAGGGAAGCTTTCTTT. It codes for CASSLDREAFF.

There are many counts of this clonotype. V usage is TRBV3-1 and J usage is TRBJ1-1, with D possibly TRBD1 on 5 matching bases. Trimming shortened V by 8 bases and J by 5 bases, and 9 bases separated the two germline ends. The CDR3 extends over 11 amino acids. From germline, CDR1 is LGHDT and CDR2 YNNKEL (reference sequence). The CDR3 here is CASGGYTEAFF. The CDR3 coding sequence is TGTGCCAGCGGGGGTTATACTGAAGCTTTCTTT.

This clonotype appeared many times. J is TRBJ2-7 and V is TRBV9; 11 positions agree with TRBD2. J was trimmed by 5 bases and V by 4 bases; bases with no gene match: 8. The V gene's germline CDR1 is SGDLS and CDR2 YYNGEE. The CDR3 spans 15 residues. In DNA, the CDR3 is TGTGCCAGCAGCCCTAGCGGGAGGTTTAACAACGAGCAGTACTTC. Residues: CASSPSGRFNNEQYF.

This clonotype was seen a few times. One junction end does not reproduce the germline sequence, and a read error may be involved. The chain combines TRBV6-1 with TRBJ2-5; no clear D gene. CDR3 length equals 13 residues. Germline V lookup: CDR1 MNHNS, CDR2 SASEGT. The CDR3 DNA reads as TGCGCCAGCAGTATGCCAGGAGAAGAGACCCAGTACTTC. Translated: CASSMPGEETQYF.

This clonotype was found many times. This CDR3 reads CASSVKGVAEAFF. Here the CDR3 DNA reads TGTGCCAGCAGTGTAAAAGGGGTTGCTGAAGCTTTCTTT. The rearrangement links TRBV2 to TRBJ1-1, with D possibly TRBD1 on 5 matching bases. Germline V gene data show CDR1 as SNHLY and CDR2 as FYNNEI. This CDR3 spans 13 amino acids. Deletions cut 4 bases from V and 6 bases from J, with 12 bases between.

This clonotype showed up just a few times. The rearrangement joins TRBV27 to TRBJ2-7, with D tentatively TRBD2 (6 bases). V lost 3 bases to trimming and J lost 6 bases, with 15 bases between them. The CDR3 spans 14 residues. Germline CDR1 reads MNHEY; CDR2 reads SMNVEV (reference sequence). The CDR3 reads CASSFTGVEREQYF. The DNA for the CDR3 is TGTGCCAGCAGTTTTACGGGGGTCGAGCGCGAGCAGTACTTC.

V and J are TRBV27 and TRBJ1-1; the D is unclear. Looked up from germline, CDR1 is MNHEY and CDR2 is SMNVEV (reference sequence). This CDR3 spans 12 amino acids. V dropped 2 bases and J dropped 8 bases, with 9 bases sitting between them. The CDR3 DNA reads TGTGCCAGCAGTTTACTGGCAGGAGAAGCTTTCTTT. It specifies CASSLLAGEAFF.

The rearrangement links TRBV10-3 to TRBJ2-5; D gene ambiguous. This CDR3 comprises 16 residues. CDR1 is ENHRY and CDR2 is SYGVKD in the germline V gene. The germline V and J ends were trimmed by 3 bases and 3 bases, with 17 bases remaining between them. The CDR3 DNA reads as TGTGCCATCAGTGATGATCGACCGCAATACAAAGAGACCCAGTACTTC. Residues: CAISDDRPQYKETQYF.

This clonotype was counted many times. V and J are TRBV5-4 and TRBJ2-5, with a tentative D call TRBD1 (5 bases). Germline assignment: CDR1 SGHNT and CDR2 YYREEE (reference sequence). Deletions cut 1 base from V and 1 base from J, with 8 bases between. The CDR3 length is 14 residues. The CDR3 DNA reads TGTGCCAGCAGCTTGATGGGGCGCCAAGAGACCCAGTACTTC. This sequence encodes CASSLMGRQETQYF. Full variable domain (rest looked up from reference TRBV5-4 and TRBJ2-5): ETGVTQSPTHLIKTRGQQVTLRCSSQSGHNTVSWYQQALGQGPQFIFQYYREEENGRGNFPPRFSGLQFPNYSSELNVNALELDDSALYLCASSLMGRQETQYFGPGTRLLVL.

This clonotype has ten or more counts. This chain connects TRBV12-3 or TRBV12-4 to TRBJ1-1; D remains ambiguous. Trimming shortened V by 3 bases and J by 2 bases, and 10 bases separated the two germline ends. The CDR3 runs 14 residues. The CDR3 DNA reads as TGTGCCAGCAGTTTGTCCATTCCTAACACTGAAGCTTTCTTT. It encodes CASSLSIPNTEAFF.

Ten or more counts support this clonotype. V is TRBV20-1 and J is TRBJ1-2, with 7 bases that match TRBD1. V lost 5 bases, J lost 2 bases, and 5 bases stayed unmatched. CDR1 is DFQATT and CDR2 is SNEGSKA in the germline V gene (reference sequence). The CDR3 is made up of 13 amino acids. This CDR3 is CSARGQANYGYTF. The CDR3 DNA sequence: TGCAGTGCTCGAGGACAGGCAAACTATGGCTACACCTTC.

The rearrangement links TRBV7-3 to TRBJ1-6; a weak D match, TRBD1 (5 bases). V lost 0 bases and J 10 bases, leaving 19 bases between the germline ends. Germline V CDR1 and CDR2: SGHTA, FQGTGA. The CDR3 covers 17 residues. DNA for the CDR3: TGTGCCAGCAGCTTAACGGGACTAGGGAATCGTGGATCACCCCTCCACTTT. Its protein is CASSLTGLGNRGSPLHF.

The rearrangement links TRBV19 to TRBJ2-5; 8 bases align to TRBD2. The germline gives CDR1 LNHDA, CDR2 SQIVND (reference sequence). The CDR3 is 15 amino acids. The J segment lost 5 bases and the V segment lost 7 bases, leaving 12 bases of the junction unmatched. Here the CDR3 DNA reads TGTGCCAGTACCCCCTGGGGAGCGGGAGTGGAGACCCAGTACTTC. Translated: CASTPWGAGVETQYF.

The sample holds a few counts of this clonotype. The chain combines TRBV19 with TRBJ2-7, with 11 bases fitting TRBD2. Trimming took 5 bases from V and 2 from J; bases not matched to a gene: 2. The CDR3 is 14 amino acids. The V gene's germline CDR1 is LNHDA and CDR2 SQIVND (reference sequence). The chain's CDR3 is CASSPSGGPYEQYF. Written as DNA, the CDR3 is TGTGCCAGTAGTCCTAGCGGGGGGCCCTACGAGCAGTACTTC.

This clonotype was seen more than once but under ten times. The chain recombines TRBV29-1 with TRBJ2-7, with D perhaps TRBD2 (5 bases). Germline CDR1 and CDR2: SQVTM and ANQGSEA. V dropped 4 bases and J dropped 3 bases, with 22 bases sitting between them. This CDR3 region has 16 residues. CDR3 region: CSVASARAVRVYEQYF. Here the CDR3 DNA reads TGCAGCGTTGCAAGCGCGCGGGCGGTTAGGGTCTACGAGCAGTACTTC.

Details on this clonotype: A clone one base away is much larger, so this may be a read error. For the CDR3, the DNA is TGTGCCAGCGGTTCGCCGGGGACTGAAGCTTCCTTT. As protein: CASGSPGTEASF. V is TRBV6-5 and J is TRBJ1-1; D may be TRBD1 (5 bases). The CDR3 has 12 residues. Germline lookup yields CDR1 MNHEY and CDR2 SVGAGI.

The chain carries TRBV12-3 or TRBV12-4 and TRBJ2-2, with no clear D. V lost 7 bases and J lost 6, with 6 bases in between. The CDR3 is 11 residues long. CDR3 in amino acids: CASNKAGELFF. The CDR3 coding sequence is TGTGCCAGCAACAAAGCCGGGGAGCTGTTTTTT.

This clonotype was detected ten times or more. The chain carries TRBV14 and TRBJ2-5; D is ambiguous. The CDR3 consists of 12 residues. Trimming cost V 0 bases and J 5 bases, with 4 bases left between them. Germline V gene sequence: CDR1 SGHDN, CDR2 FVKESK. CDR3 coding DNA: TGTGCCAGCAGCCAAGACAGTGAGACCCAGTACTTC. Residues: CASSQDSETQYF.

To note about this clonotype: An end of the junction does not agree with germline; a read error may underlie this. The chain couples TRBV20-1 to TRBJ1-3, with no clear D. The V gene's germline CDR1 is DFQATT and CDR2 SNEGSKA (reference sequence). This CDR3 contains 10 residues. CDR3 bases: TGCAGTGCTAGTCTCGGGAGTTTTAATTTT. Translating gives CSASLGSFNF.

This clonotype has a count of ten or more. The rearrangement uses TRBV5-1 and TRBJ2-7, with 12 bases that match TRBD2. Germline CDR1 reads SGHRS; CDR2 reads YFSETQ. The CDR3 extends over 18 amino acids. J lost 5 bases, V lost 2 bases, and 14 bases had no gene match. For the CDR3, the DNA is TGCGCCAGCAGCTTCGGTGGTCTAGCGGGAGGGACTGGCCACGAGCAGTACTTC. Amino acids: CASSFGGLAGGTGHEQYF.

The chain employs TRBV19 and TRBJ1-5; weak D call: TRBD1 (6 bases). Germline V lookup: CDR1 LNHDA, CDR2 SQIVND (reference sequence). The CDR3 consists of 17 residues. V shed 7 bases and J shed 5 bases, with 24 bases lying between them. This CDR3 is CASTSIFRQEKDQPQHF. CDR3 in DNA: TGTGCCAGTACCTCGATCTTTAGACAGGAAAAAGATCAGCCCCAGCATTTT.